The 8 T cell receptor beta chains below all came from one sample that was sequenced in a study of cytomegalovirus exposure and HLA in healthy donors. The study ran its PCR with 60 Vbeta and 13 Jbeta primers. The method was immunoSEQ multiplex PCR; TCRdb's version includes in-frame clones alone and lacks a portion of them. The table includes 120,000 or so clones, 70% to 80% detected once. Source material: PBMCs. The receptors shown here come from a man aged 50 to 60 in good health and CMV-seropositive.

J is TRBJ1-1 and V is TRBV10-3; D is possibly TRBD1 (5 bases). Trimming pared 2 bases from V and 2 bases from J, leaving 9 bases between. Germline CDR1 and CDR2: ENHRY and SYGVKD. CDR3 length: 14 residues. CDR3 in DNA: TGTGCCATCAGTGAGACAGGATTCAACACTGAAGCTTTCTTT. This encodes CAISETGFNTEAFF.

This clone appeared a single time. V and J are TRBV29-1 and TRBJ1-2, with a tentative D call TRBD1 (5 bases). Germline-derived CDR1 and CDR2 are SQVTM and ANQGSEA. The CDR3 sequence is 13 residues long. The ends were cut back, 2 bases at V and 7 bases at J, with 14 bases in the middle. DNA for the CDR3: TGCAGCGTTGAAAGGGGTCCCTCGTCTGGCTACACCTTC. This translates into CSVERGPSSGYTF.

The J gene is TRBJ2-7, the V gene TRBV10-3; 10 bases fit TRBD1. The germline V gene encodes CDR1 ENHRY and CDR2 SYGVKD. J was trimmed by 3 bases and V by 7 bases; bases with no gene match: 6. The CDR3 length is 14 residues. CDR3 nucleotide sequence: TGTGCCATCACCCCCGGACAGGGGGACTACGAGCAGTACTTC. Translating it yields CAITPGQGDYEQYF.

This chain connects TRBV5-6 to TRBJ1-2, with TRBD1 matching 9 bases. The germline CDR1 and CDR2 sequences are SGHDT and YYEEEE. The CDR3 length is 16 residues. V lost 0 bases and J lost 7; bases outside the gene matches: 10. CDR3 protein: CASSLGTGGSRSGYTF. The DNA of the CDR3 is TGTGCCAGCAGCTTGGGCACAGGGGGCAGTAGGAGTGGCTACACCTTC.

This clone was counted a single time. This chain connects TRBV30 to TRBJ1-2; D unresolved. The CDR3 consists of 13 residues. Trimming left V 4 bases short and J 0 bases short, with 9 bases between. The germline V gene has CDR1 GTSNPN and CDR2 SVGIG (reference sequence). The chain's CDR3 is CAWKLATNYGYTF. The CDR3 DNA reads TGTGCCTGGAAGTTAGCAACTAACTATGGCTACACCTTC.

V is TRBV28 and J is TRBJ1-1; 7 nucleotides match TRBD1. CDR3 length: 17 residues. The V segment lost 6 bases and the J segment 0 bases; nucleotides outside the gene matches: 13. The germline CDR1 and CDR2 sequences are MDHEN and SYDVKM. This chain's CDR3 is CASSYLTPGQMNTEAFF. As DNA, the CDR3 is TGTGCCAGCAGCTACTTGACCCCGGGACAGATGAACACTGAAGCTTTCTTT.

The chain is built from TRBV7-2 and TRBJ2-6; maybe TRBD1 (5 bases). The germline CDR1 and CDR2 sequences are SGHTA and FQGNSA. V was pared by 3 bases and J by 0 bases, with 15 bases between. CDR3 length: 18 amino acids. CDR3 sequence reads: CASSFQFQGFSGANVLTF. CDR3 nucleotide sequence: TGTGCCAGCAGCTTCCAGTTTCAGGGCTTCTCTGGGGCCAACGTCCTGACTTTC.

V is TRBV29-1 and J is TRBJ1-1; TRBD1 agrees at 7 bases. The CDR3 covers 14 residues. The V gene end was trimmed by 0 bases and the J gene end by 4 bases; junction bases not matched to a gene: 5. From germline, CDR1 is SQVTM and CDR2 ANQGSEA. This chain's CDR3 is CSVEDTGASTEAFF. The CDR3 nucleotides are TGCAGCGTTGAAGATACAGGGGCGAGCACTGAAGCTTTCTTT.